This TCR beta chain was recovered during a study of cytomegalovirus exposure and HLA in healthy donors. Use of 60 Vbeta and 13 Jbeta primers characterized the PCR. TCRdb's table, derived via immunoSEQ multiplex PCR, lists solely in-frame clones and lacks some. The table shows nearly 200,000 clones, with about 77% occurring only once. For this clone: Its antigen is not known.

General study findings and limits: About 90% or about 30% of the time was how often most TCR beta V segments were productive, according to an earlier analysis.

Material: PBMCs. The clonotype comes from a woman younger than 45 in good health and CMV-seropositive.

The CDR3 DNA reads TGTGCCAGTAGTATACAAGGGACAGGGGGCGACTATGGCTACACCTTC. This encodes CASSIQGTGGDYGYTF. The V and J genes are TRBV19 and TRBJ1-2, with 12 bases matching TRBD1. Germline lookup yields CDR1 LNHDA and CDR2 SQIVND (reference sequence). The CDR3 is 16 amino acids. V lost 2 bases, J lost 3 bases, and 4 bases stayed unmatched.